This record concerns one TCR beta chain sequence. The sample belongs to a study of regulatory T cells in long-lasting Graves disease. At the level of the study: Patients with persistent Graves' disease had over 5 years of antithyroid drugs and persistent TSH receptor antibodies.

Time point here: persistent/refractory GD, antithyroid drugs over 5 years with positive TRAb. There was RNA extracted from PBMCs, and the TCR library was made from it. Relying on iRepertoire HTBI primers and Arm-PCR of CDR3 regions, the team built TCR beta libraries. Each CDR3 protein is one row after TCRdb ran MiXCR on the multiplex PCR reads. The sample contains about 430,000 distinct CDR3 sequences, roughly 21% of which appear only once. The sequencing used peripheral blood mononuclear cells (PBMCs), collected when the disease was refractory, from a patient treated with antithyroid drugs. The receptor comes from a female donor with Graves disease.

The CDR3 protein is CATSTGEPGELFF. CDR3 nucleotide sequence: TGTGCCACCAGCACGGGGGAACCCGGGGAGCTGTTTTTT. The chain carries TRBV15 and TRBJ2-2, with TRBD2 as a possible D gene (6 bases). Trimming removed 4 bases at V and 6 bases at J, with 9 bases between. This CDR3 contains 13 residues. Germline V gene data show CDR1 as LNHNV and CDR2 as YYDKDF (reference sequence).